This T cell receptor (beta chain) stems from a study of blood T cell repertoires in COVID-19 (dated by TCRdb to 2018 to 2021). Regarding the research as a whole: Samples from collaborators originated in the United States, Italy and Spain and spanned both the acute and convalescent phases of COVID-19. The prospective study material was composed of cDNA or gDNA derived from T cells, B-cell-depleted T cells, or PBMCs. Subjects who had been exposed to COVID-19, were actively infected with it, or had recovered from it provided the deeply sampled blood TCRbeta repertoires that made up the dataset. The repertoires were released in a freely available public database intended as a resource for research on the immune response to SARS-CoV-2. The samples were drawn from two sources: the first 160 participants of the ongoing ImmuneRACE study, and some 1,300 subjects contributed by 6 global collaborators. A de-identified subject ID, COVID-19 status, age in years and sex were almost always included in the sample metadata. Where HLA class I and class II types were available, the types were taken from metadata supplied by the sample provider, not from assay-based typing. Here is what the overall study found, with its caveats: Clinical and demographic metadata were provided uncurated, with the amount varying by source and participant.

Collaborating institutions collected whole blood in K2EDTA tubes following their own protocols. Collaborator samples were shipped for TCRbeta analysis as frozen whole blood, isolated PBMCs, or DNA extracted from either sample type. TCRbeta CDR3 regions were amplified from genomic DNA using the immunoSEQ Assay, a bias-controlled multiplex PCR. The paper's data handling went like this. Within the assay, amplification of reference gene primers was used to estimate how many nucleated cells each sample contained. To quantify the absolute abundance of each unique TCRbeta CDR3 rearrangement, sequence reads were collapsed and filtered. For each sample, productive Simpson clonality was calculated by taking the square root of Simpson's diversity index across productive rearrangements. TCRdb provides this immuneACCESS table in a form limited to in-frame rearrangements. Some clones are lacking; in checked studies, under half of them reflect an unresolved V gene, and why the rest are absent is not known. The V and J calls and the clone size are those of that table, but D and trimming were determined from the DNA. The sample has 250,000 to 300,000 clones on record, around 90% of them singletons. The top ten constitute approximately 2.2% of the sample.

To note about this clone: What this receptor recognizes is not known. No clone much larger than this one lies a single base away; base qualities are absent.

The CDR3 goes from the cysteine to the phenylalanine over 16 residues. The DNA shown is the 48-base CDR3, in frame from base 1. CDR1 SGHDN and CDR2 FVKESK are derived from the germline V gene. Ends trimmed: V by 0 bases, J by 6 bases; bases unmatched to a gene: 3. In this chain, TRBV14 is recombined with TRBJ2-2; TRBD1 aligns with 11 central bases. The sample consisted of peripheral blood. This sequence originates from a man aged 45-60 years with acute or convalescent COVID-19. For the CDR3, the sequence is CASSQEGTGGPGELFF. The base sequence is TGTGCCAGCAGCCAAGAAGGGACAGGGGGTCCCGGGGAGCTGTTTTTT.